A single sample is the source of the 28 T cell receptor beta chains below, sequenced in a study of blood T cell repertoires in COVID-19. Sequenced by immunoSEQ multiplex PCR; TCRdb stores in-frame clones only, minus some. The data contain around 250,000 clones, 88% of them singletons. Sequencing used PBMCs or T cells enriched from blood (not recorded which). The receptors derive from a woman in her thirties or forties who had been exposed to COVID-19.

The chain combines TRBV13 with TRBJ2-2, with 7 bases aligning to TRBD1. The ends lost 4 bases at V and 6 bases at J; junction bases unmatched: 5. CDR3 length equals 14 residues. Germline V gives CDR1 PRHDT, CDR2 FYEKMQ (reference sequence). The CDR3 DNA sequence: TGTGCCAGCAGCTCGCAGGGGGTGCCCGGGGAGCTGTTTTTT. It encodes CASSSQGVPGELFF.

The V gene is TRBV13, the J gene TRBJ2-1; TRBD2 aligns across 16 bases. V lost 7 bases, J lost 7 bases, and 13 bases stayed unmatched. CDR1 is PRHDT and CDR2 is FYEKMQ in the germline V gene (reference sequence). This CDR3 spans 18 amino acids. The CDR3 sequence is CASKPGLAGGPLGNEQFF. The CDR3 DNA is TGTGCCAGCAAACCGGGACTAGCGGGAGGGCCTCTTGGGAATGAGCAGTTCTTC. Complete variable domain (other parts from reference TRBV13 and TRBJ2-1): AAGVIQSPRHLIKEKRETATLKCYPIPRHDTVYWYQQGPGQDPQFLISFYEKMQSDKGSIPDRFSAQQFSDYHSELNMSSLELGDSALYFCASKPGLAGGPLGNEQFFGPGTRLTVL.

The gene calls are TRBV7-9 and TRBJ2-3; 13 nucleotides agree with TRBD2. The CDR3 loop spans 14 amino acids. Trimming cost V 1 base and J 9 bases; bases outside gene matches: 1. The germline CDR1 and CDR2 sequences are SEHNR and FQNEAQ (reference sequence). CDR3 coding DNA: TGTGCCAGCAGCTTAGGACTAGCGGGGGGCACGCAGTATTTT. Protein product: CASSLGLAGGTQYF.

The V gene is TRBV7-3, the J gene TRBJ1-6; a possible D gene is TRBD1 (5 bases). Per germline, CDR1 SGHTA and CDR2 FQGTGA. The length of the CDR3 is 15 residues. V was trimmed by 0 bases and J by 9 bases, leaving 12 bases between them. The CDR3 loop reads CASSLTGQGTSPLHF. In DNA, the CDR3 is TGTGCCAGCAGCTTAACGGGGCAGGGAACTTCACCCCTCCACTTT.

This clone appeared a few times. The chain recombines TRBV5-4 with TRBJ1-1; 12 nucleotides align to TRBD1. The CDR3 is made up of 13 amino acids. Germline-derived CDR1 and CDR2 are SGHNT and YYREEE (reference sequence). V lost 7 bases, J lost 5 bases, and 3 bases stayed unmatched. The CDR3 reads CASGTGGLTEAFF. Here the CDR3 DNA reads TGTGCCAGCGGGACAGGGGGCCTTACTGAAGCTTTCTTT.

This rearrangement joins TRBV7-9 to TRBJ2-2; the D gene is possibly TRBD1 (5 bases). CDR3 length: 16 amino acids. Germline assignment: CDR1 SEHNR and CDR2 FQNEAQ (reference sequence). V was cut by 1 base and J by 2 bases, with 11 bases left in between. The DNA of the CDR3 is TGTGCCAGCAGCTTAGGGCAGGGTGGTAACACCGGGGAGCTGTTTTTT. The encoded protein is CASSLGQGGNTGELFF.

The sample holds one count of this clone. CDR3 sequence (DNA): TGTGCCACCAGTGCCGGGAGTCTTGACAATGAGCAGTTCTTC. Translation: CATSAGSLDNEQFF. The chain couples TRBV24-1 to TRBJ2-1; D is perhaps TRBD2 (6 bases). The CDR3 contains 14 residues. V was clipped by 5 bases and J by 5 bases, with 12 bases between them. Germline V gene data show CDR1 as KGHDR and CDR2 as SFDVKD.

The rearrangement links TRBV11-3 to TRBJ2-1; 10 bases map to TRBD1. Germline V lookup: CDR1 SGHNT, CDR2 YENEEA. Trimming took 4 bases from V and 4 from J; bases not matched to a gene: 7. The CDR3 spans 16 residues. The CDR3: CASSWDGQGGYNEQFF. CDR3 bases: TGTGCCAGCAGCTGGGACGGACAGGGGGGATACAATGAGCAGTTCTTC.

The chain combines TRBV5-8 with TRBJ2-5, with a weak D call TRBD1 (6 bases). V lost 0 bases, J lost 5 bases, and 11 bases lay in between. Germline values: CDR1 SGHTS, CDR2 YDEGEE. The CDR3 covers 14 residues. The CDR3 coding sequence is TGTGCCAGCAGCTTGGCTGGAAGGGGGGAGACCCAGTACTTC. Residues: CASSLAGRGETQYF.

Here the CDR3 reads CASSDRGGAFGTDTQYF. Written as DNA, the CDR3 is TGTGCCAGCAGCGACCGCGGGGGGGCGTTTGGCACAGATACGCAGTATTTT. This chain joins TRBV5-4 and TRBJ2-3, with 9 bases aligning to TRBD2. V was pared by 4 bases and J by 1 base, with 10 bases of the junction left unmatched. CDR3 length equals 17 residues. CDR1 is SGHNT and CDR2 is YYREEE in the germline V gene (reference sequence).

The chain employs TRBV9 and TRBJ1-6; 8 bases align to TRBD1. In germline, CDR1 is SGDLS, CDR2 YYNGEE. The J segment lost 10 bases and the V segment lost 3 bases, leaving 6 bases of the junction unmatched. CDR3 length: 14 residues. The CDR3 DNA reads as TGTGCCAGCAGCGACGGACAGGGATACTCACCCCTCCACTTT. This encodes CASSDGQGYSPLHF.

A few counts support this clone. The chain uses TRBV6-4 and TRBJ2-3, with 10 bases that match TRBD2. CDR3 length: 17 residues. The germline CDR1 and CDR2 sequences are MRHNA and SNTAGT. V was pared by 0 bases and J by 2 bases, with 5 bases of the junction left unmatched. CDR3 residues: CASSDSTLAGDTDTQYF. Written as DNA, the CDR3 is TGTGCCAGCAGTGACTCCACCCTAGCGGGGGACACAGATACGCAGTATTTT.

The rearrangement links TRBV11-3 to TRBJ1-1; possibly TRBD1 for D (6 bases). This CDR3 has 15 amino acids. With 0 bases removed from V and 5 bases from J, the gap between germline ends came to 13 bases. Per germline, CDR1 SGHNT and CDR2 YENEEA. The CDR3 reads CASSLDSGAVTEAFF. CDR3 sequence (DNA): TGTGCCAGCAGCTTAGATTCAGGGGCGGTAACTGAAGCTTTCTTT.

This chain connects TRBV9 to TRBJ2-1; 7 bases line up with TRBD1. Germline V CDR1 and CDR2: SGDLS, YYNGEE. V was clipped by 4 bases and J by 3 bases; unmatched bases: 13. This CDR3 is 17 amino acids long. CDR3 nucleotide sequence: TGTGCCAGCAGCTACTATCAAGAGGACAGGTTCTACAATGAGCAGTTCTTC. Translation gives CASSYYQEDRFYNEQFF.

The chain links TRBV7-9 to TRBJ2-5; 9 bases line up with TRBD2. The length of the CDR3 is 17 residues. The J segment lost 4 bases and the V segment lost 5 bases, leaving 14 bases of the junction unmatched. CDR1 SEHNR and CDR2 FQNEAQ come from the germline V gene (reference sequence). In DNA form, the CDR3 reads TGTGCCAGCAGCGAAACCGGGACTAGCTTGTTTCGAGAGACCCAGTACTTC. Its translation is CASSETGTSLFRETQYF.

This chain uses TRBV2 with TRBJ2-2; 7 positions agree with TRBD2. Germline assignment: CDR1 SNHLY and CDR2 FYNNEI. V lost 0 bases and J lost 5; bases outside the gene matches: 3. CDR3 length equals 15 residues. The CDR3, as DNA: TGTGCCAGCAGTGAAGCGGGCGGGAGAACCGGGGAGCTGTTTTTT. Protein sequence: CASSEAGGRTGELFF.

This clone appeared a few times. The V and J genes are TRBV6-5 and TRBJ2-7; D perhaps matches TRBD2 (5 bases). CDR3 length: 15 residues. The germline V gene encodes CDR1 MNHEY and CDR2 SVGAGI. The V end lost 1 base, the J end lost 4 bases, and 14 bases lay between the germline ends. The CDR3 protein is CASSYLAPGSYEQYF. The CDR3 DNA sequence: TGTGCCAGCAGTTACTTGGCTCCGGGGTCTTACGAGCAGTACTTC.

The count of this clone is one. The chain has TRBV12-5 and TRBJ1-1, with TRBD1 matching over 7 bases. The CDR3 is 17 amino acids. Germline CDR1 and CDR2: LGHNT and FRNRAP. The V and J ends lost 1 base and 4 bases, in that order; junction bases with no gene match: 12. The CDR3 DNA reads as TGTGCTAGTGGTTTGGCTAATAAGACAGGGTGGGGCACTGAAGCTTTCTTT. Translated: CASGLANKTGWGTEAFF.

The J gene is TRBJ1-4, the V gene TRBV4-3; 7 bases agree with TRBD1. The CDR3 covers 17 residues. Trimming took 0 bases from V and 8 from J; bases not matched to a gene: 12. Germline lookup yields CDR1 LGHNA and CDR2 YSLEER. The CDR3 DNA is TGCGCCAGCAGCCAAGATCTTGCGGGCTACAGGGGCGAAAAACTGTTTTTT. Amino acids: CASSQDLAGYRGEKLFF.

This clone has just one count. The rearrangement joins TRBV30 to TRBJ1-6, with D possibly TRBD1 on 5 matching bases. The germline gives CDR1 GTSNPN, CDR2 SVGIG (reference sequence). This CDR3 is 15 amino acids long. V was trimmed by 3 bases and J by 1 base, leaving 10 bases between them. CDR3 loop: CAWRTEISYNSPLHF. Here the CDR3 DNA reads TGTGCCTGGAGGACAGAGATTTCCTATAATTCACCCCTCCACTTT.

The CDR3 nucleotides read TGTGCCAGCAGTTCCCCTCTAGCGGGGGGGACCTACGAGCAGTACTTC. Translated, it gives CASSSPLAGGTYEQYF. V and J are TRBV6-2 or TRBV6-3 and TRBJ2-7; 12 positions agree with TRBD2. The V gene's germline CDR1 is MNHEY and CDR2 SVGEGT. V shed 4 bases, J shed 2 bases, and the junction held 6 bases outside the gene matches. The CDR3 consists of 16 residues.

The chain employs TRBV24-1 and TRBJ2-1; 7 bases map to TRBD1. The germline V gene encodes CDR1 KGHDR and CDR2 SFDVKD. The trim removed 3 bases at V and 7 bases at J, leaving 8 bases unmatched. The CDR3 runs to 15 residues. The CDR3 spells CATSDIRGRGNEQFF. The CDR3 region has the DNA TGTGCCACCAGTGATATAAGGGGGCGCGGGAATGAGCAGTTCTTC.

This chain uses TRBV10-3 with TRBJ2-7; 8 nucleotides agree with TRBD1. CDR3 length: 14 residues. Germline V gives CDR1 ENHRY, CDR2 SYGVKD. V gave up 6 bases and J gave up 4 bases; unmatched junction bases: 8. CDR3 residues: CAISAGGAGYEQYF. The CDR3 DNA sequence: TGTGCCATCAGCGCAGGGGGCGCGGGTTACGAGCAGTACTTC.

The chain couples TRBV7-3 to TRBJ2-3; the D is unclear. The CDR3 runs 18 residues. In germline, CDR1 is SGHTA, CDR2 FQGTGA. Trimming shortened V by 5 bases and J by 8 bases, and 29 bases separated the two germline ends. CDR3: CASSPTGFTPGRLSTQYF. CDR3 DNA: TGTGCCAGCAGCCCGACTGGGTTTACCCCGGGTCGGTTGAGTACGCAGTATTTT.

CDR3 sequence: CASSVDRGRTDTQYF. CDR3 coding DNA: TGTGCCAGCAGCGTAGACAGGGGGCGCACAGATACGCAGTATTTT. V is TRBV9 and J is TRBJ2-3, with 9 bases lining up with TRBD1. Germline-derived CDR1 and CDR2 are SGDLS and YYNGEE. V shed 0 bases, J shed 1 base, and the junction held 0 bases outside the gene matches. The CDR3 is made up of 15 amino acids.

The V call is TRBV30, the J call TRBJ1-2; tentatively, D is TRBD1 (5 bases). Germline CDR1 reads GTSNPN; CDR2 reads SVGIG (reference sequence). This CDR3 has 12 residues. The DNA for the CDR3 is TGTTGCGCAGGGCGTATGAACTATGGCTACACCTTC. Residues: CCAGRMNYGYTF.

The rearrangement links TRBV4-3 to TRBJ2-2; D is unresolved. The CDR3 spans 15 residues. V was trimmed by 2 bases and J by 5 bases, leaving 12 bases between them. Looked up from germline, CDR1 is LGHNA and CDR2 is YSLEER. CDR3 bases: TGCGCCAGCAGCCAAAGACCGGGTTGGACCGGGGAGCTGTTTTTT. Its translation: CASSQRPGWTGELFF.

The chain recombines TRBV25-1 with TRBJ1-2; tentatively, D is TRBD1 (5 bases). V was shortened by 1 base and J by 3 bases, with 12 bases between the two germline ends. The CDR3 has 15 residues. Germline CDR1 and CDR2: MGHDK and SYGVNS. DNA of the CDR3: TGTGCCAGCAGTGAATCGACAGTTCCCTACTATGGCTACACCTTC. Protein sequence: CASSESTVPYYGYTF.